Listed below are T cell receptor beta chains from one sample, sequenced in a study of blood T cell repertoires in COVID-19. Assay: immunoSEQ multiplex PCR; the TCRdb copy retains only in-frame clones and omits some. This table has approximately 230,000 clones, 70% to 90% appearing once. Sample: peripheral blood. The receptors come from an elderly man with acute or convalescent COVID-19. CDR3s include the opening cysteine and the closing phenylalanine or tryptophan. Each record gives: D gene, V gene, clone size, J gene, CDR3 protein, CDR3 DNA. A D gene is named only where the DNA matches it firmly. Clone size appears in some rows only: once, few, many, or a class for an expanded clone.

D gene: -
V gene: TRBV28
clone size: -
J gene: TRBJ2-7
CDR3 protein: CASSPRTEINYEQYF
CDR3 DNA: TGTGCCAGCAGTCCCCGGACAGAAATAAACTACGAGCAGTACTTC

D gene: TRBD2
V gene: TRBV5-1
clone size: -
J gene: TRBJ2-5
CDR3 protein: CASSPRTSGGETQYF
CDR3 DNA: TGCGCCAGCAGCCCGAGGACTAGCGGGGGAGAGACCCAGTACTTC

D gene: TRBD1
V gene: TRBV5-1
clone size: -
J gene: TRBJ1-2
CDR3 protein: CASSTGQDNYGYTF
CDR3 DNA: TGCGCCAGCAGCACTGGACAGGATAACTATGGCTACACCTTC

D gene: TRBD2
V gene: TRBV7-6
clone size: -
J gene: TRBJ2-3
CDR3 protein: CASSWGGGPADTQYF
CDR3 DNA: TGTGCCAGCAGCTGGGGGGGAGGGCCCGCAGATACGCAGTATTTT

D gene: TRBD1
V gene: TRBV7-9
clone size: -
J gene: TRBJ2-5
CDR3 protein: CASRLIGQAEYQETQYF
CDR3 DNA: TGTGCCAGCCGCTTAATCGGACAGGCGGAGTACCAAGAGACCCAGTACTTC

D gene: TRBD2
V gene: TRBV19
clone size: -
J gene: TRBJ2-7
CDR3 protein: CASSPKRTSGGYEQYF
CDR3 DNA: TGTGCCAGTAGTCCTAAACGGACTAGCGGGGGCTACGAGCAGTACTTC

D gene: TRBD1
V gene: TRBV3-1/TRBV3-2
clone size: -
J gene: TRBJ1-3
CDR3 protein: CASSHGQGRSTIYF
CDR3 DNA: TGTGCCAGCAGCCATGGACAGGGACGGAGCACCATATATTTT

D gene: TRBD1
V gene: TRBV25-1
clone size: -
J gene: TRBJ2-3
CDR3 protein: CASRNTGADTQYF
CDR3 DNA: TGTGCCAGCAGGAACACAGGGGCAGATACGCAGTATTTT

D gene: -
V gene: TRBV9
clone size: -
J gene: TRBJ2-2
CDR3 protein: CASSVSGSTGELFF
CDR3 DNA: TGTGCCAGCAGCGTAAGCGGATCCACCGGGGAGCTGTTTTTT

D gene: TRBD1
V gene: TRBV4-1
clone size: -
J gene: TRBJ1-2
CDR3 protein: CASSPGDRAYGYTF
CDR3 DNA: TGCGCCAGCAGCCCCGGGGACAGGGCCTATGGCTACACCTTC

D gene: TRBD1
V gene: TRBV6-6
clone size: -
J gene: TRBJ2-7
CDR3 protein: CASNSWTGDYEQYF
CDR3 DNA: TGTGCCAGCAACTCCTGGACAGGAGACTACGAGCAGTACTTC

D gene: -
V gene: TRBV28
clone size: -
J gene: TRBJ1-1
CDR3 protein: CASSLGGPGNTEAFF
CDR3 DNA: TGTGCCAGCAGCCTCGGGGGGCCCGGGAACACTGAAGCTTTCTTT

D gene: TRBD1
V gene: TRBV7-2
clone size: -
J gene: TRBJ2-1
CDR3 protein: CASSLGGTGGFNEQFF
CDR3 DNA: TGTGCCAGCAGCTTGGGCGGGACAGGGGGCTTCAATGAGCAGTTCTTC

D gene: TRBD1
V gene: TRBV5-1
clone size: -
J gene: TRBJ1-2
CDR3 protein: CASSKNGQGSGYTF
CDR3 DNA: TGCGCCAGCAGCAAAAACGGACAGGGCAGCGGCTACACCTTC

D gene: -
V gene: TRBV19
clone size: -
J gene: TRBJ2-5
CDR3 protein: CASSITGLVGETQYF
CDR3 DNA: TGTGCCAGTAGTATAACCGGGTTGGTCGGGGAGACCCAGTACTTC

D gene: TRBD1
V gene: TRBV5-6
clone size: -
J gene: TRBJ1-2
CDR3 protein: CASSLPGQGLNYGYTF
CDR3 DNA: TGTGCCAGCAGCTTACCGGGACAGGGGCTAAACTATGGCTACACCTTC

D gene: -
V gene: TRBV28
clone size: -
J gene: TRBJ2-7
CDR3 protein: CASSPGVVSSYEQYF
CDR3 DNA: TGTGCCAGCAGCCCCGGGGTGGTGAGCTCCTACGAGCAGTACTTC

D gene: -
V gene: TRBV7-9
clone size: -
J gene: TRBJ2-3
CDR3 protein: CASSSADTQYF
CDR3 DNA: TGTGCCAGCAGCTCAGCAGATACGCAGTATTTT

D gene: TRBD2
V gene: TRBV11-2
clone size: -
J gene: TRBJ2-3
CDR3 protein: CASSLATSGGHDTQYF
CDR3 DNA: TGTGCCAGCAGCTTAGCCACTAGCGGGGGGCATGATACGCAGTATTTT

D gene: -
V gene: TRBV29-1
clone size: -
J gene: TRBJ1-2
CDR3 protein: CSVVGGADYGYTF
CDR3 DNA: TGCAGCGTTGTCGGGGGGGCAGACTATGGCTACACCTTC

D gene: -
V gene: TRBV4-1
clone size: -
J gene: TRBJ1-6
CDR3 protein: CASSQGAGYNSPLHF
CDR3 DNA: TGCGCCAGCAGCCAAGGTGCAGGGTATAATTCACCCCTCCACTTT

D gene: TRBD1
V gene: TRBV7-6
clone size: -
J gene: TRBJ2-1
CDR3 protein: CASSLEGTSAGQGGYEQFF
CDR3 DNA: TGTGCCAGCAGCTTAGAAGGGACAAGTGCGGGACAGGGGGGCTATGAGCAGTTCTTC

D gene: -
V gene: TRBV29-1
clone size: once
J gene: TRBJ1-2
CDR3 protein: CSADRFHGYTF
CDR3 DNA: TGCAGCGCTGACAGGTTCCATGGCTACACCTTC

D gene: -
V gene: TRBV4-2
clone size: -
J gene: TRBJ1-1
CDR3 protein: CASSRAGGQNTEAFF
CDR3 DNA: TGTGCCAGCAGCCGAGCCGGGGGGCAGAACACTGAAGCTTTCTTT

D gene: TRBD1
V gene: TRBV10-3
clone size: -
J gene: TRBJ2-3
CDR3 protein: CATSGTGADTQYF
CDR3 DNA: TGTGCCACCTCCGGGACAGGGGCAGATACGCAGTATTTT

D gene: TRBD2
V gene: TRBV14
clone size: -
J gene: TRBJ2-1
CDR3 protein: CASSQGGQVAGSYNEQFF
CDR3 DNA: TGTGCCAGCAGCCAAGGAGGACAAGTAGCGGGATCCTACAATGAGCAGTTCTTC

D gene: -
V gene: TRBV19
clone size: -
J gene: TRBJ1-2
CDR3 protein: CASTSGDLRGYGYTF
CDR3 DNA: TGTGCCAGTACTTCAGGGGATTTAAGGGGCTATGGCTACACCTTC

D gene: -
V gene: TRBV19
clone size: once
J gene: TRBJ1-5
CDR3 protein: CASMGLPGNQPQHF
CDR3 DNA: TGTGCCAGTATGGGACTCCCGGGCAATCAGCCCCAGCATTTT

D gene: -
V gene: TRBV18
clone size: -
J gene: TRBJ2-5
CDR3 protein: CASSLAGPQETQYF
CDR3 DNA: TGTGCCAGCTCGCTCGCAGGGCCCCAAGAGACCCAGTACTTC